This TCR beta chain is drawn from a study of cytomegalovirus exposure and HLA in healthy donors. Study at large: A later analysis reported the same platform for the 90 to 150 validation repertoires and the roughly 700 first-cohort repertoires. Study results and caveats: Generally TCR sequences proved uncommon, though certain public TCRs appeared in numerous donors. The study listed approximately 170 cytomegalovirus-associated TCR beta chains. The classifier was said to identify cytomegalovirus status with high specificity and sensitivity.

Points on this clone: No antigen is known for it.

Profiled with immunoSEQ multiplex PCR; TCRdb holds only in-frame clones, not every one. The profile shows fewer than 90,000 clones, around 96% of them singletons. In germline, CDR1 is LNHDA, CDR2 SQIVND (reference sequence). The CDR3 extends over 18 amino acids. V was cut by 5 bases and J by 2 bases, with 25 bases left in between. The material sequenced was PBMCs. This receptor was identified in a man younger than 35 in good health and CMV-seropositive. The chain couples TRBV19 to TRBJ2-7; D is unresolved. The CDR3 region is CASSSGVAEVVLTYEQYF. CDR3 DNA: TGTGCCAGTAGTTCCGGTGTTGCGGAAGTCGTACTTACCTACGAGCAGTACTTC.